The source of this TCR beta chain is a study of cytomegalovirus exposure and HLA in healthy donors. Study information: Earlier sequencing of some 170 million T cells yielded roughly 100 million unique TCR beta sequences.

Primers included in the PCR were 60 Vbeta and 13 Jbeta primers. Profiling relied on immunoSEQ multiplex PCR, and the TCRdb table lists in-frame clones only, not all of them. This table has 150,000 to 200,000 clones, about 76% appearing once. As concerns this clone: Its antigen is not known.

Study-wide points: The study dropped some indistinguishable V segments, TRBV6-2 and TRBV6-3 among them. In a later analysis, TCR beta V- and J-gene trimming was associated with a missense DCLRE1C variant.

V was pared by 3 bases and J by 8 bases, with 19 bases between. The CDR3 covers 15 residues. Germline values: CDR1 LNHDA, CDR2 SQIVND (reference sequence). Sequencing used PBMCs. This TCR was recovered from a woman aged 45-60 years in good health and CMV-seronegative. The chain is built from TRBV19 and TRBJ1-2; TRBD1 might be the D (6 bases). CDR3 loop: CASSIRGGLGYGYTF. The CDR3 DNA reads TGTGCCAGTAGTATTAGGGGGGGTTTGGGCTACGGCTACACCTTC.